This TCR beta chain was identified during a study of CD8+ T cells in alopecia areata. The CDR3 has 15 residues. The germline V gene encodes CDR1 GTSNPN and CDR2 SVGIG (reference sequence). The V and J ends lost 0 bases and 2 bases, in that order; junction bases with no gene match: 5. Treatment indicated: oral pan-JAK inhibitor, 5-10 mg twice daily. Collected material from alopecia areata patients comprised lesional scalp punch biopsies and peripheral blood. The authors extracted RNA and reverse transcribed it into cDNA as the sequencing template. The method was immunoSEQ multiplex PCR; TCRdb's version includes in-frame clones alone and lacks a portion of them. The profile shows over 150,000 clones, approximately 60% of them singletons.

The V gene is TRBV30, the J gene TRBJ2-3; 7 bases agree with TRBD1. This clonotype originated in a human donor with alopecia areata. Source: CD4+ T cells sorted from blood, taken at week 4, from a patient treated with tofacitinib. CDR3 bases: TGTGCCTGGAGTGTCGGGACAGCCGACACAGATACGCAGTATTTT. Translated: CAWSVGTADTDTQYF.